This is a list of T cell receptor beta chains from one sample in a study of cytomegalovirus exposure and HLA in healthy donors. Method: immunoSEQ multiplex PCR; TCRdb's copy keeps in-frame clones and lacks some. The data contain 50,000 to 75,000 clones, about 83% of them singletons. The material sequenced was PBMCs. The receptors were gathered from a human donor in good health. Both conserved end residues are part of each CDR3. D genes are given only for firm matches. Size values are once, few and many counts, or a class for expanded clones, and some rows have none.

d_gene,abundance,j_gene,v_gene,CDR3aa,CDR3nt
.,few,TRBJ1-1,TRBV21-1,CASSNLRGYGTEAFF,TGTGCCAGCAGCAATCTCAGGGGGTATGGCACTGAAGCTTTCTTT
TRBD1,.,TRBJ2-7,TRBV6-5,CATTDRLGEQYF,TGTGCCACAACGGACAGGCTCGGCGAGCAGTACTTC
TRBD1,.,TRBJ1-2,TRBV18,CASSPTGAVSGYTF,TGTGCCAGCTCACCCACAGGGGCTGTAAGTGGCTACACCTTC
TRBD2,.,TRBJ2-1,TRBV5-1,CASSLDSGTHYNEQFF,TGCGCCAGCAGCTTGGATAGCGGGACCCACTACAATGAGCAGTTCTTC
.,once,TRBJ2-6,TRBV19,CASSELGSLRANVLTF,TGTGCCAGTAGTGAGTTGGGGAGCCTGCGGGCCAACGTCCTGACTTTC
.,.,TRBJ1-4,TRBV4-1,CASSQDQRWGGLEKLFF,TGCGCCAGCAGCCAAGATCAGAGATGGGGGGGATTAGAAAAACTGTTTTTT
TRBD1,.,TRBJ1-2,TRBV29-1,CSSTGDRSYGYTF,TGCAGCTCAACTGGGGACAGGAGCTATGGCTACACCTTC
TRBD2,.,TRBJ2-1,TRBV27,CASSIDGLARYNEQFF,TGTGCCAGCAGTATAGACGGACTAGCGCGATACAATGAGCAGTTCTTC
TRBD2,.,TRBJ2-1,TRBV5-5,CASSFGPAGGYNEQFF,TGTGCCAGCAGCTTCGGTCCGGCGGGGGGGTACAATGAGCAGTTCTTC
.,.,TRBJ1-1,TRBV19,CASSIQGTPEAFF,TGTGCCAGTAGTATACAGGGTACCCCTGAAGCTTTCTTT
.,.,TRBJ2-1,TRBV18,CASSPERLDPSCNEQFF,TGTGCCAGCTCACCTGAAAGACTAGACCCCTCCTGCAATGAGCAGTTCTTC
.,.,TRBJ1-6,TRBV30,CAWSRLRGSPLHF,TGTGCCTGGAGTCGGCTAAGGGGTTCACCCCTCCACTTT
.,.,TRBJ1-1,TRBV29-1,CSVQGQNTEAFF,TGCAGCGTCCAGGGGCAGAACACTGAAGCTTTCTTT
.,.,TRBJ2-4,TRBV6-1,CASSDFAGGIQYF,TGTGCCAGCAGTGATTTTGCCGGCGGCATTCAGTACTTC
.,.,TRBJ2-5,TRBV14,CASPPGGSRGTQYF,TGTGCCAGCCCACCCGGGGGGAGCAGGGGGACCCAGTACTTC
.,.,TRBJ2-7,TRBV9,CASSVGGGGAPYEQYF,TGTGCCAGCAGCGTAGGAGGTGGGGGGGCACCCTACGAGCAGTACTTC